These T cell receptor beta chains were read from a single sample in a study of blood T cell repertoires in COVID-19. Clones were read by immunoSEQ multiplex PCR, and TCRdb kept only the in-frame ones, dropping some. The repertoire holds some 96,000 clones, with about 90% as singletons. The sample taken for sequencing was peripheral blood. The source of these receptors is a man aged 25-45 years in a cohort sampled during active COVID-19. Each CDR3 is given with its conserved first and last residue. A D gene is named only where the DNA matches it firmly. Clone size is shown for a subset of rows, as once, few, many or a class of expanded clone.

j_gene: TRBJ2-7
d_gene: .
v_gene: TRBV6-1
abundance: few
CDR3aa: CASSESSVRVYEQYF
CDR3nt: TGTGCCAGCAGTGAATCGAGCGTGCGGGTCTACGAGCAGTACTTC

j_gene: TRBJ2-1
d_gene: .
v_gene: TRBV4-1
abundance: few
CDR3aa: CASSRFPGELHNEQFF
CDR3nt: TGCGCCAGCAGTCGGTTCCCAGGGGAGCTACACAATGAGCAGTTCTTC

j_gene: TRBJ2-5
d_gene: TRBD2
v_gene: TRBV5-6
abundance: .
CDR3aa: CASSSSGYSQETQYF
CDR3nt: TGTGCCAGCAGCTCTAGCGGATATAGCCAAGAGACCCAGTACTTC

j_gene: TRBJ2-1
d_gene: .
v_gene: TRBV7-9
abundance: .
CDR3aa: CASSLGGPIGYNEQFF
CDR3nt: TGTGCCAGCAGCTTAGGGGGCCCGATCGGGTACAATGAGCAGTTCTTC

j_gene: TRBJ2-3
d_gene: .
v_gene: TRBV9
abundance: .
CDR3aa: CASSVGLAPDTQYF
CDR3nt: TGTGCCAGCAGCGTTGGGCTAGCCCCTGATACGCAGTATTTT

j_gene: TRBJ1-3
d_gene: .
v_gene: TRBV7-6
abundance: .
CDR3aa: CASSFDIGNTIYF
CDR3nt: TGTGCCAGCAGCTTCGACATCGGCAACACCATATATTTT

j_gene: TRBJ2-1
d_gene: .
v_gene: TRBV21-1
abundance: .
CDR3aa: CASSNGKGYNEQFF
CDR3nt: TGTGCCAGCAGCAACGGGAAGGGATACAATGAGCAGTTCTTC

j_gene: TRBJ2-7
d_gene: TRBD2
v_gene: TRBV4-3
abundance: .
CDR3aa: CASWTTSGGHFAEQYF
CDR3nt: TGCGCCAGCTGGACGACTAGCGGGGGACACTTCGCCGAGCAGTACTTC

j_gene: TRBJ1-5
d_gene: TRBD1
v_gene: TRBV6-5
abundance: .
CDR3aa: CASSWTGNQPQHF
CDR3nt: TGTGCCAGCAGTTGGACAGGGAATCAGCCCCAGCATTTT

j_gene: TRBJ1-3
d_gene: TRBD1
v_gene: TRBV24-1
abundance: .
CDR3aa: CATSEPDRAGNTIYF
CDR3nt: TGTGCCACCAGTGAACCGGACAGGGCTGGAAACACCATATATTTT

j_gene: TRBJ1-2
d_gene: TRBD1
v_gene: TRBV11-2
abundance: .
CDR3aa: CASSPNPGTGDYGYTF
CDR3nt: TGTGCCAGCAGCCCCAACCCGGGGACAGGGGACTATGGCTACACCTTC

j_gene: TRBJ1-5
d_gene: TRBD1
v_gene: TRBV18
abundance: once
CDR3aa: CASSLYVRDSNQPQHF
CDR3nt: TGTGCCAGCTCCCTTTACGTTCGGGACAGTAATCAGCCCCAGCATTTT

j_gene: TRBJ2-4
d_gene: .
v_gene: TRBV19
abundance: .
CDR3aa: CASGTYSQGLGNIQYF
CDR3nt: TGTGCCAGTGGTACCTACTCACAGGGTCTGGGAAACATTCAGTACTTC

j_gene: TRBJ2-7
d_gene: TRBD1
v_gene: TRBV4-1
abundance: .
CDR3aa: CASSRDRTYEQYF
CDR3nt: TGCGCCAGCAGCAGGGACAGAACCTACGAGCAGTACTTC

j_gene: TRBJ2-1
d_gene: .
v_gene: TRBV2
abundance: once
CDR3aa: CASKRESSYNEQFF
CDR3nt: TGTGCCAGCAAGCGAGAGAGCTCCTACAATGAGCAGTTCTTC

j_gene: TRBJ1-2
d_gene: .
v_gene: TRBV7-9
abundance: .
CDR3aa: CASSLQEQGYGYTF
CDR3nt: TGTGCCAGCAGCTTACAGGAGCAGGGGTATGGCTACACCTTC

j_gene: TRBJ2-4
d_gene: .
v_gene: TRBV14
abundance: .
CDR3aa: CASSRGGLAKNIQYF
CDR3nt: TGTGCCAGCAGCCGAGGCGGACTAGCCAAAAACATTCAGTACTTC

j_gene: TRBJ2-3
d_gene: TRBD2
v_gene: TRBV5-1
abundance: once
CDR3aa: CASSLTSGETDTQYF
CDR3nt: TGCGCCAGCAGCTTGACTAGCGGGGAGACAGATACGCAGTATTTT

j_gene: TRBJ2-3
d_gene: .
v_gene: TRBV14
abundance: .
CDR3aa: CASSQSGLVFPDTQYF
CDR3nt: TGTGCCAGCAGCCAAAGCGGGCTAGTTTTCCCAGATACGCAGTATTTT

j_gene: TRBJ2-2
d_gene: TRBD2
v_gene: TRBV9
abundance: .
CDR3aa: CASSVVAGATGELFF
CDR3nt: TGTGCCAGCAGCGTAGTAGCGGGGGCTACCGGGGAGCTGTTTTTT

j_gene: TRBJ1-2
d_gene: TRBD1
v_gene: TRBV28
abundance: .
CDR3aa: CASSFPDRAVGYTF
CDR3nt: TGTGCCAGCAGTTTCCCTGACAGGGCGGTGGGCTACACCTTC

j_gene: TRBJ2-2
d_gene: TRBD1
v_gene: TRBV6-5
abundance: .
CDR3aa: CASQQGADGAGELFF
CDR3nt: TGTGCCAGCCAACAGGGGGCTGACGGGGCCGGGGAGCTGTTTTTT

j_gene: TRBJ2-7
d_gene: .
v_gene: TRBV19
abundance: .
CDR3aa: CASSIAAGSSYEQYF
CDR3nt: TGTGCCAGTAGTATAGCGGCGGGGAGCTCCTACGAGCAGTACTTC

j_gene: TRBJ2-6
d_gene: .
v_gene: TRBV18
abundance: once
CDR3aa: CASSPVDPGANVLTF
CDR3nt: TGTGCCAGCTCACCAGTAGATCCCGGGGCCAACGTCCTGACTTTC

j_gene: TRBJ2-7
d_gene: .
v_gene: TRBV4-3
abundance: .
CDR3aa: CASSQDHTGNYEQYF
CDR3nt: TGCGCCAGCAGCCAAGACCACACAGGAAACTACGAGCAGTACTTC

j_gene: TRBJ2-3
d_gene: TRBD2
v_gene: TRBV3-1/TRBV3-2
abundance: .
CDR3aa: CASSQRLAGGRPDTQYF
CDR3nt: TGTGCCAGCAGCCAAAGACTAGCGGGGGGCCGCCCAGATACGCAGTATTTT

j_gene: TRBJ2-3
d_gene: TRBD2
v_gene: TRBV7-7
abundance: .
CDR3aa: CASCSGTTDTQYF
CDR3nt: TGTGCCAGCTGTAGCGGGACCACAGATACGCAGTATTTT

j_gene: TRBJ1-1
d_gene: .
v_gene: TRBV2
abundance: many
CDR3aa: CASSPTANTEAFF
CDR3nt: TGTGCCAGCAGTCCGACAGCGAACACTGAAGCTTTCTTT

j_gene: TRBJ1-6
d_gene: TRBD1
v_gene: TRBV3-1/TRBV3-2
abundance: .
CDR3aa: CASSQGTGPNSPLHF
CDR3nt: TGTGCCAGCAGCCAGGGGACAGGACCCAATTCACCCCTCCACTTT

j_gene: TRBJ2-7
d_gene: TRBD1
v_gene: TRBV5-1
abundance: .
CDR3aa: CASRHGTGVGNEQYF
CDR3nt: TGCGCCAGCAGACACGGGACAGGGGTCGGCAACGAGCAGTACTTC

j_gene: TRBJ1-5
d_gene: .
v_gene: TRBV6-1
abundance: .
CDR3aa: CASSEVRSNSNQPQHF
CDR3nt: TGTGCCAGCAGTGAAGTGAGGTCAAATAGCAATCAGCCCCAGCATTTT

j_gene: TRBJ2-7
d_gene: .
v_gene: TRBV27
abundance: .
CDR3aa: CASSSGQSYEQYF
CDR3nt: TGTGCCAGCAGCTCCGGACAATCCTACGAGCAGTACTTC

j_gene: TRBJ2-7
d_gene: TRBD1
v_gene: TRBV5-1
abundance: .
CDR3aa: CASSRGQVVYEQYF
CDR3nt: TGCGCCAGCAGCCGGGGACAGGTAGTATACGAGCAGTACTTC

j_gene: TRBJ1-2
d_gene: .
v_gene: TRBV6-5
abundance: .
CDR3aa: CASRFSTPTYGYTF
CDR3nt: TGTGCCAGCAGATTTTCGACACCCACCTATGGCTACACCTTC

j_gene: TRBJ1-5
d_gene: .
v_gene: TRBV6-4
abundance: .
CDR3aa: CASSEQTNQPQHF
CDR3nt: TGTGCCAGCAGTGAACAGACCAATCAGCCCCAGCATTTT

j_gene: TRBJ2-2
d_gene: .
v_gene: TRBV30
abundance: .
CDR3aa: CAWSVGGIGELFF
CDR3nt: TGTGCCTGGAGTGTAGGGGGAATCGGGGAGCTGTTTTTT

j_gene: TRBJ2-1
d_gene: .
v_gene: TRBV19
abundance: .
CDR3aa: CASSRGRGPNNEQFF
CDR3nt: TGTGCCAGTAGTAGGGGCAGGGGACCCAACAATGAGCAGTTCTTC

j_gene: TRBJ2-7
d_gene: .
v_gene: TRBV5-5
abundance: .
CDR3aa: CASSPRLKVSYEQYF
CDR3nt: TGTGCCAGCAGCCCGCGGCTCAAGGTCTCCTACGAGCAGTACTTC

j_gene: TRBJ2-1
d_gene: TRBD1
v_gene: TRBV2
abundance: .
CDR3aa: CASRRDSGGNEQFF
CDR3nt: TGTGCCAGCCGCCGGGACAGTGGAGGCAATGAGCAGTTCTTC

j_gene: TRBJ2-3
d_gene: TRBD2
v_gene: TRBV7-6
abundance: once
CDR3aa: CASSLASGGTDTQYF
CDR3nt: TGTGCCAGCAGCTTGGCTAGCGGGGGCACAGATACGCAGTATTTT

j_gene: TRBJ2-5
d_gene: TRBD2
v_gene: TRBV11-2
abundance: .
CDR3aa: CASSLNSGGETQYF
CDR3nt: TGTGCCAGCAGCTTGAACAGCGGGGGTGAGACCCAGTACTTC

j_gene: TRBJ2-5
d_gene: TRBD1
v_gene: TRBV9
abundance: .
CDR3aa: CASSARDSLETQYF
CDR3nt: TGTGCCAGCAGCGCCCGGGACAGCCTAGAGACCCAGTACTTC

j_gene: TRBJ1-5
d_gene: .
v_gene: TRBV4-1
abundance: many
CDR3aa: CASSQDTSGSNQPQHF
CDR3nt: TGCGCCAGCAGCCAAGATACTTCGGGTTCCAATCAGCCCCAGCATTTT

j_gene: TRBJ2-5
d_gene: .
v_gene: TRBV5-5
abundance: .
CDR3aa: CASSLGQAQETQYF
CDR3nt: TGTGCCAGCAGCTTGGGACAGGCCCAAGAGACCCAGTACTTC

j_gene: TRBJ1-1
d_gene: .
v_gene: TRBV18
abundance: .
CDR3aa: CASSPQGPGTEAFF
CDR3nt: TGTGCCAGCTCACCCCAGGGGCCGGGGACTGAAGCTTTCTTT

j_gene: TRBJ1-3
d_gene: .
v_gene: TRBV5-1
abundance: .
CDR3aa: CASSLDGVEGNTIYF
CDR3nt: TGCGCCAGCAGCTTGGACGGAGTGGAGGGAAACACCATATATTTT